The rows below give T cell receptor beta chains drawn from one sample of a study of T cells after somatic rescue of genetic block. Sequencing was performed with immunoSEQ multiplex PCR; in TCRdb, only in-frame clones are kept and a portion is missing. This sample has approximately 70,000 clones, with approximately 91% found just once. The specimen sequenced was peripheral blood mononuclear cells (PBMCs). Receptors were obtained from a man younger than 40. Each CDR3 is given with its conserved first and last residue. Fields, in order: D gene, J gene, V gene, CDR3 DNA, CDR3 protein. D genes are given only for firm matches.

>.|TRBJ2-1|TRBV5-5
TGTGCCAGCAGCTTGGTTAGTGGCAATGAGCAGTTCTTC
CASSLVSGNEQFF
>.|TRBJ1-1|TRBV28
TGTGCCAGCAGTAGGACTGAAGCTTTCTTT
CASSRTEAFF
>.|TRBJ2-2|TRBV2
TGTGCCAGCACCAGACTTACGACGAACACCGGGGAGCTGTTTTTT
CASTRLTTNTGELFF
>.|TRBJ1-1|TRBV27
TGTGCCAGCAGCACCCGGGACCTTGGCACTGAAGCTTTCTTT
CASSTRDLGTEAFF
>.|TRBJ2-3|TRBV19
TGTGCCAGTAGGGGGGCGGGGAGCACAGATACGCAGTATTTT
CASRGAGSTDTQYF
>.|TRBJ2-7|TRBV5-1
TGCGCCAGCAGCCGCGGCCTCCACGAGCAGTACTTC
CASSRGLHEQYF
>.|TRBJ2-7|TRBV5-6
TGTGCCAGCAGCCCTGGGGCAGGGACCTACGAGCAGTACTTC
CASSPGAGTYEQYF
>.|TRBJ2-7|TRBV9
TGTGCCAGCAGCCCTACTGGGGACTACGAGCAGTACTTC
CASSPTGDYEQYF
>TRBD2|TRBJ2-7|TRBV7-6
TGTGCCAGCAGCTTCCGGCCGGGACTAGCGGGGAGGAGCTCCTACGAGCAGTACTTC
CASSFRPGLAGRSSYEQYF
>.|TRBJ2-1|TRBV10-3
TGTGCCATCAGTGAGGACAACAATGAGCAGTTCTTC
CAISEDNNEQFF
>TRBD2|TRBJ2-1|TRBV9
TGTGCCAGCAGCCCCCCCGGGAGGGCGGGCTACAATGAGCAGTTCTTC
CASSPPGRAGYNEQFF
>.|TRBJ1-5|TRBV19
TGTGCCAGTAGTAGCGGCGGCCGGGGTCTTAATCAGCCCCAGCATTTT
CASSSGGRGLNQPQHF
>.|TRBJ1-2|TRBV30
TGTGCCTGGAGTGTTATCTTAGTAGGGACACGACTTTTAGCTAACTATGGCTACACCTTC
CAWSVILVGTRLLANYGYTF